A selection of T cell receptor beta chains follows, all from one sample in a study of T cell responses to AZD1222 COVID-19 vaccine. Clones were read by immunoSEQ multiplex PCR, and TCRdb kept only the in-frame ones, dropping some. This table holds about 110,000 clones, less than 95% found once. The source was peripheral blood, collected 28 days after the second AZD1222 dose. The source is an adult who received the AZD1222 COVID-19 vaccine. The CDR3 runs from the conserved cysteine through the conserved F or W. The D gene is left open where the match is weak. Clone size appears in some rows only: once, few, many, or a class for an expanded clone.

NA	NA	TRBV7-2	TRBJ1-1	CASRLTENTEAFF	TGTGCCAGCAGACTGACAGAGAACACTGAAGCTTTCTTT
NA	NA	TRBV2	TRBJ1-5	CASSEVSGDQPQHF	TGTGCCAGCAGTGAGGTCTCAGGGGATCAGCCCCAGCATTTT
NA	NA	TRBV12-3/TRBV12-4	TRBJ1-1	CASSQSGYTEAFF	TGTGCCAGCAGCCAGAGTGGGTACACTGAAGCTTTCTTT
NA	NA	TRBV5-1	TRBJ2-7	CARKKQNLYEQYF	TGCGCCAGGAAGAAACAGAACCTCTACGAGCAGTACTTC
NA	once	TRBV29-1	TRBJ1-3	CSVGGQDYSGNTIYF	TGCAGCGTTGGAGGTCAGGACTACTCTGGAAACACCATATATTTT
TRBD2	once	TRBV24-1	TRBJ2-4	CATSGGESIQYF	TGTGCCACCTCGGGGGGGGAGAGCATTCAGTACTTC
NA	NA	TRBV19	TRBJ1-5	CASSIAPVRRARGGQPQHF	TGTGCCAGTAGTATCGCCCCCGTTAGGCGGGCGAGGGGCGGTCAGCCCCAGCATTTT
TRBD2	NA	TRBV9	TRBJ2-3	CASSLAGLSTDTQYF	TGTGCCAGCAGCCTAGCGGGACTTAGCACAGATACGCAGTATTTT
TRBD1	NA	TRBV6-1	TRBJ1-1	CASREGQPNTEAFF	TGTGCCAGCCGTGAGGGACAGCCGAACACTGAAGCTTTCTTT
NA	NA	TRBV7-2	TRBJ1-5	CASSLGPNQPQHF	TGTGCCAGCAGCTTAGGACCTAATCAGCCCCAGCATTTT
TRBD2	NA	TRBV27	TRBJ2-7	CASSSAGRGGSYEQYF	TGTGCCAGCAGTTCCGCGGGGCGGGGGGGCTCCTACGAGCAGTACTTC
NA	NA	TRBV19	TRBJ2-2	CASSSTRVSGELFF	TGTGCCAGTAGTTCGACAAGGGTGTCCGGGGAGCTGTTTTTT
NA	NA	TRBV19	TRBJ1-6	CASRGTAGSNSPLHF	TGTGCCAGTAGAGGTACTGCGGGGAGCAATTCACCCCTCCACTTT
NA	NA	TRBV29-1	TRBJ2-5	CSVVASRETQYF	TGCAGCGTTGTGGCCTCCCGGGAGACCCAGTACTTC
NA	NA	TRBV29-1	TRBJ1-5	CSVTTAANQPQHF	TGCAGCGTTACCACGGCCGCTAATCAGCCCCAGCATTTT
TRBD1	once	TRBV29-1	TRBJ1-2	CSGGDSSNYGYTF	TGCAGCGGGGGGGACAGTTCTAACTATGGCTACACCTTC
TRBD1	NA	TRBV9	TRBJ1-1	CASSLGTGGAGTEAFF	TGTGCCAGCAGCCTTGGGACAGGGGGCGCGGGAACTGAAGCTTTCTTT
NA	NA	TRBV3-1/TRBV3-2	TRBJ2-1	CASSQVPDSYNEQFF	TGTGCCAGCAGCCAAGTCCCTGACTCCTACAATGAGCAGTTCTTC